A single sample gave rise to the 10 T cell receptor beta chains below, sequenced in a study of shared clonotypes between healthy human individuals. Data came from immunoSEQ multiplex PCR; TCRdb stores just in-frame clones and leaves some out. The table has 900,000 to 1,200,000 clones, approximately 80% seen once. The source material was memory CD4+ T cells from PBMCs. As to subset: CD45RA-negative fraction. Source of these receptors: a man between 18 and 29 years old in good health. Some clones in this sample may be carry-over from other donors' samples.

The chain links TRBV11-2 to TRBJ2-7; 14 bases agree with TRBD2. CDR1 SGHAT and CDR2 FQNNGV come from the germline V gene. Trimming cost V 2 bases and J 5 bases; bases outside gene matches: 8. This CDR3 comprises 17 residues. The CDR3 is CASSLNIGTSGRNEQYF. The CDR3 nucleotides read TGTGCCAGCAGCTTAAACATCGGGACTAGCGGGAGAAACGAGCAGTACTTC.

This clone appeared many times. The rearrangement uses TRBV28 and TRBJ1-5; 11 positions agree with TRBD1. In germline, CDR1 is MDHEN, CDR2 SYDVKM. The CDR3 loop spans 16 amino acids. Trimming took 6 bases from V and 3 from J; bases not matched to a gene: 7. This chain's CDR3 is CASRLGTGGLNQPQHF. As DNA, the CDR3 is TGTGCCAGCAGGTTAGGGACAGGGGGACTCAATCAGCCCCAGCATTTT.

This chain uses TRBV7-3 with TRBJ1-1, with D unresolved. V lost 2 bases, J lost 1 base, and 5 bases lay in between. Germline CDR1 is SGHTA and CDR2 is FQGTGA. This CDR3 contains 13 residues. This CDR3 reads CASSLGTNTEAFF. CDR3 in DNA: TGTGCCAGCAGCTTAGGTACGAACACTGAAGCTTTCTTT.

The chain carries TRBV15 and TRBJ2-1; perhaps TRBD2 as D (9 bases). The germline gives CDR1 LNHNV, CDR2 YYDKDF (reference sequence). V lost 0 bases and J 5 bases, leaving 32 bases between the germline ends. This CDR3 is 22 amino acids long. This chain's CDR3 is CATSRDRTGSPRLADIHNEQFF. The CDR3 DNA is TGTGCCACCAGCAGAGACAGGACAGGGTCCCCCCGACTAGCGGACATACACAATGAGCAGTTCTTC.

This clone was seen a few times. V is TRBV9 and J is TRBJ1-3, with D perhaps matching TRBD1 (5 bases). CDR3 length equals 18 residues. Germline V gene lookup returns CDR1 SGDLS and CDR2 YYNGEE. The V end was cut by 0 bases, the J end by 0 bases, with 16 bases between. The CDR3 DNA sequence: TGTGCCAGCAGCGTAGGGGGGGACGGTAGAGCCTCTGGAAACACCATATATTTT. This codes for CASSVGGDGRASGNTIYF.

This clone appeared a single time. This rearrangement joins TRBV4-1 to TRBJ2-7; the match to TRBD2 covers 12 bases. The CDR3 has 20 amino acids. V was pared by 2 bases and J by 2 bases, with 16 bases of the junction left unmatched. Germline V lookup: CDR1 MGHRA, CDR2 YSYEKL. The CDR3 reads CASSQRDSSGRADRTYEQYF. Here the CDR3 DNA reads TGCGCCAGCAGCCAACGCGATTCTAGCGGGAGGGCCGATCGCACCTACGAGCAGTACTTC.

The chain uses TRBV19 and TRBJ1-1; tentative D call: TRBD1 (6 bases). V was trimmed by 0 bases and J by 1 base, leaving 12 bases between them. This CDR3 spans 16 amino acids. The germline V gene has CDR1 LNHDA and CDR2 SQIVND (reference sequence). In DNA form, the CDR3 reads TGTGCCAGTAGTATAGAGGGACACAATCCGAACACTGAAGCTTTCTTT. As protein: CASSIEGHNPNTEAFF.

The CDR3 nucleotides read TGTGCCAGTAGTATAGCGGGACCGAACTATGGCTACACCTTC. Residues: CASSIAGPNYGYTF. The chain is built from TRBV19 and TRBJ1-2, with TRBD1 as a possible D gene (5 bases). Trimming removed 1 base at V and 2 bases at J, with 8 bases between. Looked up from germline, CDR1 is LNHDA and CDR2 is SQIVND (reference sequence). The CDR3 totals 14 residues. Based on the CDR3 plus reference TRBV19 and TRBJ1-2, the full variable domain is DGGITQSPKYLFRKEGQNVTLSCEQNLNHDAMYWYRQDPGQGLRLIYYSQIVNDFQKGDIAEGYSVSREKKESFPLTVTSAQKNPTAFYLCASSIAGPNYGYTFGSGTRLTVV.

The chain recombines TRBV4-3 with TRBJ2-1; 7 nucleotides match TRBD2. This CDR3 region has 15 residues. Germline CDR1 LGHNA, CDR2 YSLEER. After removal of 1 base from V and 6 bases from J, the junction contained 6 bases not matched to a gene. CDR3 coding DNA: TGCGCCAGCAGCCAAGGGGGGGGATACCTCAATGAGCAGTTCTTC. Its translation is CASSQGGGYLNEQFF.

The genes are TRBV30 and TRBJ2-5; D not resolved. The better agreement between TRBJ2-7 and the DNA end casts doubt on the J call. CDR1 and CDR2 (germline): GTSNPN, SVGIG (reference sequence). The CDR3 runs to 15 residues. The DNA for the CDR3 is TGTGCCTGGAGGAACCAAGCCAACCAGAGGTACGAGCAGTACTTC. Translation gives CAWRNQANQRYEQYF.